This TCR beta chain was captured in a study of human T cells and chemical hapten exposure (dated by TCRdb to about 2021). Regarding the complete study: For sensitization, 2% DPC in acetone was applied to a roughly 2 cm by roughly 2 cm area of upper inner arm skin. Libraries were pooled for sequencing, and per-sample TCR yields varied mainly because of small differences in library volumes within the pool. Patch tests used Finn chambers with 0.01% DPC on the upper back, scored after 6 days by International Contact Dermatitis Research Group standards. The study tracked peripheral blood TCR repertoire changes in vivo during primary and secondary sensitization to the hapten diphenylcyclopropenone (DPC) in alopecia patients. Blood for TCR sequencing was provided by twenty-nine alopecia patients at one to four time points (pre-sensitization, 2, 6 and 24 weeks). Weekly therapeutic DPC doses were additionally applied to the scalp of patients throughout the approximately 25-week study period. Blood was sampled from patients pre-sensitization (week 0) and at 2, 6 and about 24 weeks after DPC sensitization. The patient cohort, mostly female, included alopecia areata with under or over 50% scalp involvement, alopecia totalis and alopecia universalis. The study at large found these results: Because every patient had alopecia, a presumed autoimmune disease, the patients' immune response might differ from that of healthy individuals. No change with DPC sensitization was found in the number of TCRs above 1 in 1000 frequency, and no evidence of global repertoire structure alterations was found. Compared with pre-sensitization or healthy control sets, expanded TCRs formed significantly more large CDR3 similarity clusters, which is consistent with antigen-driven responses. Patch test score correlated positively with the number of PT1 expanded TCRs, reaching significance at thresholds 8, 16 and 32 but not at 4. After repeated subsampling, the strength of the expansion versus patch-test correlation and the threshold at which it became significant changed.

This clonotype was found many times. Its antigen specificity is not known. Base qualities are not provided; no much larger clone lies one nucleotide away. Based on the germline V gene, the CDR1 and CDR2 sequences are SGHDN and FVKESK. Including cysteine and phenylalanine, the CDR3 has 13 amino acids. The only DNA kept is the CDR3, 39 bases in frame from the first base. Germline trimming amounts to 4 bases on V and 3 bases on J, with 2 as the count of junction bases outside the gene matches. Library method: RACE. This sample was sequenced with a NextSeq 500. Library preparation attached unique molecular identifiers to individual cDNA molecules for quantitative, reproducible TCR counting. Both TCR alpha and TCR beta chains were sequenced from each blood RNA sample. In the source study's methods: A median of around 100,000 TCRs per sample was observed, with a range of about 20,000 to 750,000. The Decombinator software suite was used to annotate the V, J and CDR3 of the TCR reads. For the PS versus PT1 abundance plots, all samples were subsampled to the same number of TCRs (28,000). Expanded TCRs were defined as absent before sensitization and observed at least eight times at the 2-week time point. TCRdb passed the public sequencing reads through fastp at Q25 and MiXCR, retaining productive beta sequences. Rows matching on CDR3 protein sequence are summarized as one entry with the most common DNA and genes. The V and J calls and clone size come from TCRdb's table, not from the authors' own analysis. Present in this sample are fewer than 60,000 distinct CDR3 sequences, approximately 9.1% of which were seen just once. 4% to 5.5% of the sample is taken by the ten largest.

The time point label of this sample denotes: patch test 1, 2 weeks after DPC sensitization. What the treatment or condition label conveys for this sample: therapeutic diphenylcyclopropenone sensitization with weekly scalp DPC. At every patch-test visit, the blood draw took place before the patch test was put on. Eligible patients were aged 18 to 70, diagnosed with alopecia, deemed suitable for DPC therapy, and excluded if pregnant. Total RNA was extracted from unfractionated whole blood that had been collected in Tempus Blood RNA tubes. This specimen consisted of whole blood, obtained in connection with sensitization to the hapten diphenylcyclopropenone (DPC). The chain links TRBV14 with TRBJ1-1, with TRBD1 identical over 7 junction bases. The origin of this receptor is a woman between 50 and 59 years old with alopecia areata. Some clones in this sample may be carry-over from other donors' samples. The DNA is TGTGCCAGCAGCCGACAGGGCTACACTGAAGCTTTCTTT. It translates to CASSRQGYTEAFF.